The entry below gives a single T cell receptor beta chain sequence along with its context. Its antigen is currently not known. No quality values exist for individual bases; no much larger clone is one base distant. The data stem from a study of T cells in narcolepsy (dated by TCRdb to 2016 to 2019). Study-level background: Healthy control donors were enrolled in the study alongside patients who had narcolepsy type 1 or type 2 (NT1, NT2). The study used TCR Vbeta sequencing to track clonotypes in blood and CSF while looking for autoreactive T cells in narcolepsy patients that target self-antigens of hypocretin neurons (hypocretin, TRIB2).

For TCR Vbeta sequencing and comparison with CSF CD8+ T cells, memory CD8+ T cells were sorted ex vivo from the blood of patients. General findings and caveats noted by the study authors: Autoreactive clonotypes were reported to be detected serially in the blood of the same patients and of different patients, but not in the blood of healthy controls. Plots that compared CSF and blood CD4+ T cell clonotypes from the same patient highlighted HCRT-specific and TRIB2-specific autoreactive clonotypes.

V and J lose 6 bases and 0 bases, and a span of 8 bases separates them. The CDR3, cysteine through phenylalanine, is 13 amino acids long. CDR3 DNA only is kept here, 39 bases in frame from base 1. Taken from the germline V gene, the CDR1 and CDR2 loops are LGHNT and FRNRAP. The library was obtained by the immunoSEQ multiplex PCR assay. TCRdb obtained this table from immuneACCESS and retained in-frame rearrangements with V and J assigned. These tables miss some clones; where compared with another copy, unresolved V genes account for less than half of the shortfall, and the remainder is unexplained. The sample table shows 10,000 to 12,000 clones, and more than 65% are seen once. The ten largest clones capture roughly 23% of the sample.

This receptor was taken from a human donor with narcolepsy. The sample consisted of CD45RA- memory CD8+ T cells from PBMCs. Reading the label with the study, this specimen's cell subset or site is: memory T cells sorted ex vivo from peripheral blood. The sequence is built from TRBV12-5 and TRBJ2-5; the D gene is perhaps TRBD1, from 6 matching bases. The CDR3 reads as follows: CASGQGNQETQYF. Here is the DNA: TGTGCTAGTGGACAGGGAAACCAAGAGACCCAGTACTTC.